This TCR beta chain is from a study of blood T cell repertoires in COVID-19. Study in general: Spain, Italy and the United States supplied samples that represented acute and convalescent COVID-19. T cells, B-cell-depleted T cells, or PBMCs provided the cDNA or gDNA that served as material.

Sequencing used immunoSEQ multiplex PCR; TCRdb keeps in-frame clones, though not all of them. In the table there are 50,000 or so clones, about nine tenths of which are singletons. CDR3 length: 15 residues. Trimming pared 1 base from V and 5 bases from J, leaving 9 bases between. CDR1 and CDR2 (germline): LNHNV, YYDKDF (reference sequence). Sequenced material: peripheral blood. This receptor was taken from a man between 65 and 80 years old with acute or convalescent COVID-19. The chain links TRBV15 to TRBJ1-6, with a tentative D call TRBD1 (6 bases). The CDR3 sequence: CATSRVNRDNSPLHF. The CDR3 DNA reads TGTGCCACCAGCAGAGTAAACAGGGATAATTCACCCCTCCACTTT.